Below are 24 T cell receptor beta chains sequenced from a single sample in a study of OX40 agonist ivuxolimab in advanced cancers. Repertoires were generated with immunoSEQ multiplex PCR, while TCRdb's copy carries only in-frame clones and drops some. This sample has about 59,000 clones, with approximately 94% found just once. Sequenced here: CD4+ or CD8+ T cells sorted from blood, sampled in a trial of the OX40 agonist ivuxolimab. The receptor set was obtained from an adult with an advanced solid tumor such as melanoma, head and neck, liver or kidney cancer.

This clone was observed a few times. The V gene is TRBV11-3, the J gene TRBJ1-3; TRBD1 agrees at 8 bases. V was clipped by 1 base and J by 1 base; unmatched bases: 6. Per germline, CDR1 SGHNT and CDR2 YENEEA. CDR3 length equals 17 residues. In DNA form, the CDR3 reads TGTGCCAGCAGCTTAGGACAGGGGAAGGTGTCTGGAAACACCATATATTTT. It encodes CASSLGQGKVSGNTIYF.

The J gene is TRBJ2-5, the V gene TRBV30; the D gene is possibly TRBD2 (5 bases). Looked up from germline, CDR1 is GTSNPN and CDR2 is SVGIG (reference sequence). The CDR3 extends over 12 amino acids. CDR3 protein: CARTQEDETQYF. The CDR3 DNA follows: TGTGCTCGGACCCAGGAGGACGAGACCCAGTACTTC. Using reference TRBV30 and TRBJ2-5 for the parts outside the CDR3, the full variable domain is SQTIHQWPATLVQPVGSPLSLECTVEGTSNPNLYWYRQAAGRGLQLLFYSVGIGQISSEVPQNLSASRPQDRQFILSSKKLLLSDSGFYLCARTQEDETQYFGPGTRLLVL.

The V gene is TRBV5-1, the J gene TRBJ2-7; 8 bases map to TRBD1. The CDR3 has 14 amino acids. With V trimmed by 4 bases and J by 5 bases, 8 bases remained unmatched. CDR1 is SGHRS and CDR2 is YFSETQ in the germline V gene. Here the CDR3 DNA reads TGCGCCAGCAGCACCGACAGGGGCAGGAACGAGCAGTACTTC. Its protein is CASSTDRGRNEQYF.

The CDR3 region is CACQRESSYEQYF. In DNA, the CDR3 is TGTGCCTGTCAGCGTGAAAGCTCCTACGAGCAGTACTTC. The V call is TRBV25-1, the J call TRBJ2-7; D not resolved. The CDR3 is 13 amino acids. The V end was cut by 11 bases, the J end by 0 bases, with 14 bases between. CDR1 and CDR2 from the germline V gene are MGHDK and SYGVNS.

This chain uses TRBV7-9 with TRBJ2-7, with 10 bases aligning to TRBD1. The CDR3 consists of 14 residues. Germline CDR1 is SEHNR and CDR2 is FQNEAQ (reference sequence). Trimming took 4 bases from V and 7 from J; bases not matched to a gene: 7. CDR3 amino acids: CASSYGQGGWEQYF. As DNA, the CDR3 is TGTGCCAGCAGCTATGGACAGGGGGGATGGGAGCAGTACTTC.

The rearrangement joins TRBV7-6 to TRBJ2-7; 7 bases agree with TRBD2. The junction had 2 bases not matched to a gene; V was cut back by 0 bases and J by 3 bases. CDR1 SGHVS and CDR2 FNYEAQ come from the germline V gene. CDR3 size: 14 residues. Here the CDR3 DNA reads TGTGCCAGCAGCTTAGCTAGCGGGCGCTACGAGCAGTACTTC. This gives the protein CASSLASGRYEQYF.

The chain couples TRBV7-9 to TRBJ2-1, with 9 bases matching TRBD2. V gave up 1 base and J gave up 5 bases; unmatched junction bases: 3. Germline assignment: CDR1 SEHNR and CDR2 FQNEAQ (reference sequence). CDR3 length equals 15 residues. CDR3 bases: TGTGCCAGCAGCTTAGTGGCGGGAGGGAACAATGAGCAGTTCTTC. Its translation: CASSLVAGGNNEQFF. The full variable domain, completed using reference TRBV7-9 and TRBJ2-1, is DTGVSQNPRHKITKRGQNVTFRCDPISEHNRLYWYRQTLGQGPEFLTYFQNEAQLEKSRLLSDRFSAERPKGSFSTLEIQRTEQGDSAMYLCASSLVAGGNNEQFFGPGTRLTVL.

The genes are TRBV5-6 and TRBJ2-7, with TRBD1 identical over 10 bases. After removal of 4 bases from V and 3 bases from J, the junction contained 10 bases not matched to a gene. Germline CDR1 SGHDT, CDR2 YYEEEE. The CDR3 loop spans 16 amino acids. For the CDR3, the DNA is TGTGCCAGCAGCCCCTTCCGTCGGACAGGGGGCTACGAGCAGTACTTC. Its protein product is CASSPFRRTGGYEQYF. The variable domain in full, completed from reference TRBV5-6 and TRBJ2-7, reads DAGVTQSPTHLIKTRGQQVTLRCSPKSGHDTVSWYQQALGQGPQFIFQYYEEEERQRGNFPDRFSGHQFPNYSSELNVNALLLGDSALYLCASSPFRRTGGYEQYFGPGTRLTVT.

V usage is TRBV9 and J usage is TRBJ2-6, with TRBD1 matching over 10 bases. Germline V gives CDR1 SGDLS, CDR2 YYNGEE. The CDR3 contains 20 residues. Unmatched junction bases numbered 12, after V lost 3 bases and J lost 0 bases. The CDR3 DNA is TGTGCCAGCAGCGATCCGAGTGGGACAGGGGCCCCCTCTGGGGCCAACGTCCTGACTTTC. Its translation: CASSDPSGTGAPSGANVLTF.

The chain recombines TRBV29-1 with TRBJ2-5; a weak D match, TRBD2 (6 bases). Germline V gives CDR1 SQVTM, CDR2 ANQGSEA. CDR3 length: 10 amino acids. V was cut by 0 bases and J by 13 bases, with 9 bases left in between. The CDR3 loop is CSVEEGRRYF. The CDR3 DNA reads TGCAGCGTTGAAGAGGGGAGGAGGTACTTC.

This clone occurred once. This sequence joins TRBV27 and TRBJ2-1, with D possibly TRBD2 on 5 matching bases. The CDR3 loop spans 16 amino acids. Trimming took 6 bases from V and 4 from J, leaving 19 bases between them. Per germline, CDR1 MNHEY and CDR2 SMNVEV (reference sequence). The CDR3 region is CASRTPRGQVYNEQFF. The DNA of the CDR3 is TGTGCCAGCAGAACCCCCCGGGGTCAAGTATACAATGAGCAGTTCTTC.

On this clone: Other DNA sequences in this specimen translate into the identical CDR3. The genes are TRBV19 and TRBJ2-7; 9 nucleotides agree with TRBD1. Germline CDR1 reads LNHDA; CDR2 reads SQIVND (reference sequence). After removal of 3 bases from V and 1 base from J, the junction contained 1 base not matched to a gene. The length of the CDR3 is 14 residues. The CDR3 nucleotides are TGTGCCAGTAGTATCGGACAGGGGTCCTACGAGCAGTACTTC. It translates to CASSIGQGSYEQYF.

This clone was seen only once. V is TRBV29-1 and J is TRBJ2-7; no clear D. The CDR3 extends over 12 amino acids. CDR1 is SQVTM, CDR2 ANQGSEA, per germline. V was pared by 0 bases and J by 4 bases, with 7 bases between. The CDR3 reads CSVEDLGYEQYF. CDR3 coding DNA: TGCAGCGTTGAAGATCTAGGATACGAGCAGTACTTC.

This clone was picked up one time. The chain employs TRBV13 and TRBJ2-7; 8 bases match TRBD1. This CDR3 contains 13 residues. The germline V gene encodes CDR1 PRHDT and CDR2 FYEKMQ (reference sequence). V gave up 5 bases and J gave up 3 bases; unmatched junction bases: 3. CDR3 DNA sequence: TGTGCCAGCAGCCCGGGACAGGACTACGAGCAGTACTTC. Amino acid sequence: CASSPGQDYEQYF.

The chain employs TRBV7-6 and TRBJ2-3; D remains ambiguous. Germline V gene lookup returns CDR1 SGHVS and CDR2 FNYEAQ. The CDR3 contains 14 residues. V gave up 5 bases and J gave up 6 bases, with 15 bases separating them. The CDR3 spells CASSLPVGSDTQYF. The CDR3 nucleotides read TGTGCCAGCAGCCTTCCTGTAGGTTCGGATACGCAGTATTTT. The full variable domain, in which reference TRBV7-6 and TRBJ2-3 provide the parts outside the CDR3, is GAGVSQSPRYKVTKRGQDVALRCDPISGHVSLYWYRQALGQGPEFLTYFNYEAQQDKSGLPNDRFSAERPEGSISTLTIQRTEQRDSAMYRCASSLPVGSDTQYFGPGTRLTVL.

J is TRBJ2-5 and V is TRBV7-3; possibly TRBD1 or TRBD2 for D (7 bases each). Per the germline V gene, CDR1 is SGHTA and CDR2 is FQGTGA. The CDR3 has 16 residues. Deletions cut 2 bases from V and 1 base from J, with 14 bases between. CDR3 in DNA: TGTGCCAGCAGCTTATATGGGGGGGACAGCCAAGAGACCCAGTACTTC. It specifies CASSLYGGDSQETQYF. Looking up the rest from reference TRBV7-3 and TRBJ2-5 gives the full variable domain: GAGVSQTPSNKVTEKGKYVELRCDPISGHTALYWYRQSLGQGPEFLIYFQGTGAADDSGLPNDRFFAVRPEGSVSTLKIQRTERGDSAVYLCASSLYGGDSQETQYFGPGTRLLVL.

This chain joins TRBV5-6 and TRBJ2-7; weak D call: TRBD1 (5 bases). V lost 1 base to trimming and J lost 7 bases, with 15 bases between them. Germline V CDR1 and CDR2: SGHDT, YYEEEE. The CDR3 covers 14 residues. CDR3 DNA sequence: TGTGCCAGCAGCTTGACCCAGACAGTAAGTGAGCAGTACTTC. It is translated as CASSLTQTVSEQYF.

The chain recombines TRBV9 with TRBJ2-7; D unclear. Trimming stripped 2 bases from V and 0 bases from J, with 12 bases between. Germline-derived CDR1 and CDR2 are SGDLS and YYNGEE. The CDR3 is made up of 15 amino acids. The CDR3 bases are TGTGCCAGCAGCGTTAGTGGGGATCACTCCTACGAGCAGTACTTC. It codes for CASSVSGDHSYEQYF.

The chain recombines TRBV6-1 with TRBJ2-7, with D possibly TRBD2 on 6 matching bases. The CDR3 totals 13 residues. The germline CDR1 and CDR2 sequences are MNHNS and SASEGT. The V gene lost 6 bases and the J gene lost 5 bases, with 14 bases spanning the gap. CDR3 nucleotide sequence: TGTGCCAGCAGGGAGATCGGGGGAGACGAGCAGTACTTC. This encodes CASREIGGDEQYF.

The chain has TRBV14 and TRBJ2-7; tentative D call: TRBD2 (5 bases). This CDR3 has 16 residues. Germline V gives CDR1 SGHDN, CDR2 FVKESK. V lost 3 bases to trimming and J lost 3 bases, with 18 bases between them. The CDR3 region has the DNA TGTGCCAGCAGCCAGGAAGGACTCCTCAGTTTCTACGAGCAGTACTTC. It specifies CASSQEGLLSFYEQYF.

CDR3 region: CASSPPRNEKLFF. As DNA, the CDR3 is TGTGCCAGCAGTCCCCCCCGTAATGAAAAACTGTTTTTT. The V gene is TRBV28, the J gene TRBJ1-4; D is unresolved. Germline V lookup: CDR1 MDHEN, CDR2 SYDVKM. Trimming removed 5 bases at V and 4 bases at J, with 8 bases between. This CDR3 contains 13 residues.

The V and J genes are TRBV10-2 and TRBJ2-3; TRBD2 aligns across 10 bases. This CDR3 comprises 16 residues. Germline values: CDR1 WSHSY, CDR2 SAAADI. Unmatched junction bases numbered 7, after V lost 7 bases and J lost 0 bases. The CDR3 protein is CASTGLAETSTDTQYF. The CDR3 region has the DNA TGCGCCAGCACCGGACTAGCGGAGACTAGCACAGATACGCAGTATTTT.

The genes are TRBV11-1 and TRBJ2-7, with D perhaps TRBD1 or TRBD2 (5 bases each). The germline gives CDR1 SGHAT, CDR2 FQDESV (reference sequence). The CDR3 is 15 residues long. V dropped 2 bases and J dropped 3 bases, with 14 bases sitting between them. The CDR3 here is CASSLLWDEDYEQYF. The CDR3 region has the DNA TGTGCCAGCAGCTTACTATGGGACGAAGACTACGAGCAGTACTTC.

The chain links TRBV11-2 to TRBJ2-2; 13 bases line up with TRBD2. The CDR3 consists of 16 residues. V lost 5 bases and J lost 5; bases outside the gene matches: 5. From germline, CDR1 is SGHAT and CDR2 FQNNGV. This CDR3 is CASSPRTSGSTGELFF. CDR3 nucleotides: TGTGCCAGCAGCCCGCGGACTAGCGGGAGTACCGGGGAGCTGTTTTTT.